Described below is a single T cell receptor beta chain sequence and its context. The data originate from a study of control samples from healthy donors and cancer patients. Germline trimming cut 4 bases from V and 4 bases from J; bases unmatched to any gene: 5. CDR3 length equals 14 residues. Germline CDR1 is KGHSH and CDR2 is LQKENI. This table comes from immunoSEQ multiplex PCR, and its TCRdb copy is limited to in-frame clones, with some not included. In the table there are over 20,000 clones, 75% to 85% of which are singletons. The sequenced material came from PBMCs. The receptor was derived from a man in his fifties or sixties with colorectal cancer. The chain is built from TRBV18 and TRBJ2-3, with 7 nucleotides matching TRBD1. In DNA, the CDR3 is TGTGCCAGCTCACAAAACAGGGGCGCAGATACGCAGTATTTT. Protein: CASSQNRGADTQYF. The variable domain in full, completed from reference TRBV18 and TRBJ2-3, reads NAGVMQNPRHLVRRRGQEARLRCSPMKGHSHVYWYRQLPEEGLKFMVYLQKENIIDESGMPKERFSAEFPKEGPSILRIQQVVRGDSAAYFCASSQNRGADTQYFGPGTRLTVL.